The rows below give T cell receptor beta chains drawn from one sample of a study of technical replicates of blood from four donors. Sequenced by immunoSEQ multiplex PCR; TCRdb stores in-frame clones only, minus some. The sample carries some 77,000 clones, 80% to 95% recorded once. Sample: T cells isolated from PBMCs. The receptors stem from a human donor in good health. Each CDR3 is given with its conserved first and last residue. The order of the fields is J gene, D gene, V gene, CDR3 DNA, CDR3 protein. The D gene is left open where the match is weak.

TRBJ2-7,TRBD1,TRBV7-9,TGTGCCAGCAGCCTTGGACAGGGGGCGATAAACTTCTACGAGCAGTACTTC,CASSLGQGAINFYEQYF
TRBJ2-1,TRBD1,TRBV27,TGTGCCAGCAGTCCGCCGGGACAGGATAATGAGCAGTTCTTC,CASSPPGQDNEQFF
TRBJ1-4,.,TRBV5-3,TGTGCCAGAAGCTTACTTTCCCCAAACGAAAAACTGTTTTTT,CARSLLSPNEKLFF
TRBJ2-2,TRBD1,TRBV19,TGTGCCAGTAGCCCCTTACCGGGACAGGGTATAACCGGGGAGCTGTTTTTT,CASSPLPGQGITGELFF
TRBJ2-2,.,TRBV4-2,TGTGCCAGCAGCCAAGACCCTGGGGGCTACACCGGGGAGCTGTTTTTT,CASSQDPGGYTGELFF
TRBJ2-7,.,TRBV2,TGTGCCAGCCGCCCGTCAGACAGGTCCTACGAGCAGTACTTC,CASRPSDRSYEQYF
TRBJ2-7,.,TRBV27,TGTGCCAGCAGTACCGGGACATCCTACGAGCAGTACTTC,CASSTGTSYEQYF
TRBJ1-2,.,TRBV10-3,TGTGCCACAAAACCCCAGTCCGAGGGGGTGGGTGGCTACACCTTC,CATKPQSEGVGGYTF
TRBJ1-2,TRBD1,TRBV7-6,TGTGCCAGCGGGACAGGACACCGCAAAGGAGCTAACTATGGCTACACCTTC,CASGTGHRKGANYGYTF
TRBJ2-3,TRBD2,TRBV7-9,TGTGCCAGCAGCTTAGCGGGAGGGCCTAAAGATACGCAGTATTTT,CASSLAGGPKDTQYF
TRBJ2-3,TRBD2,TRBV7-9,TGTGCCAGCAGCTTATCGGCGGGAGTTGGGGATACGCAGTATTTT,CASSLSAGVGDTQYF
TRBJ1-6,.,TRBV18,TGTGCCAGCTCACCCTCACTGCCGAATAATTCACCCCTCCACTTT,CASSPSLPNNSPLHF
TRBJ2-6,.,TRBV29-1,TGCAGCGTTAGTGGCAGGGACTCTGGGGCCAACGTCCTGACTTTC,CSVSGRDSGANVLTF
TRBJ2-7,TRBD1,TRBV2,TGTGCCAGCAGTGATCGGCAGGGGGAGACCTACGAGCAGTACTTC,CASSDRQGETYEQYF
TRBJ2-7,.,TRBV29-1,TGCAGTTATACCGGGACTCTCCCCATAGGCGAGCAGTACTTC,CSYTGTLPIGEQYF
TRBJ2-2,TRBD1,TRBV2,TGTGCCAGCATGGGACAGGGACCCGTAATATCGAACACCGGGGAGCTGTTTTTT,CASMGQGPVISNTGELFF